One sample yielded the 2 T cell receptor beta chains listed below, sequenced in a study of blood T cell repertoires in COVID-19. Clones were read by immunoSEQ multiplex PCR, and TCRdb kept only the in-frame ones, dropping some. The sample comprises over 65,000 clones, around 90% of which are singletons, and 6.9% rests with the top ten. The sample taken for sequencing was peripheral blood. All receptors come from a human donor in a cohort sampled during active COVID-19.

The V call is TRBV10-3, the J call TRBJ1-1; TRBD1 matches 9 bases. The CDR3 is 13 residues long. V was pared by 5 bases and J by 11 bases, with 9 bases of the junction left unmatched. Germline CDR1 and CDR2: ENHRY and SYGVKD. The CDR3 DNA reads as TGTGCCATCAGTAACACCGGGACAGGGACTGCTTTCTTT. Its protein product is CAISNTGTGTAFF.

The genes are TRBV3-1 (or the pseudogene TRBV3-2) and TRBJ2-5, with 12 bases fitting TRBD2. Unmatched junction bases numbered 4, after V lost 4 bases and J lost 1 base. CDR1 and CDR2 (germline): LGHDT, YNNKEL (reference sequence). The CDR3 is made up of 16 amino acids. The CDR3 protein is CASSPGLAGTQETQYF. The CDR3 nucleotides are TGTGCCAGCAGCCCCGGACTAGCGGGGACCCAAGAGACCCAGTACTTC.